This TCR beta chain was captured by sequencing in a study of T cells after yellow fever vaccination. The overall study: Low-cell-number fractions were prepared with SMART-Seq v4 Ultra Low Input.

General observations from the study: Abundant bulk-derived clonotypes could contaminate FACS-sorted repertoires.

The CDR3 length is 17 residues. Unmatched junction bases numbered 8, after V lost 5 bases and J lost 3 bases. Germline CDR1 and CDR2: MGHRA and YSYEKL. This clonotype occurred many times. Its target is unknown. UMIs and a universal primer site were added when TCR cDNA was made by 5'RACE template switching. TCRdb fed the 5' RACE reads into MiXCR, producing one record per CDR3 protein. The table shows some 160,000 distinct CDR3 sequences, with approximately 9.7% occurring only once. The clonotype comes from a man between 18 and 35 years old who received the YFV17D yellow fever vaccine. The chain joins TRBV4-1 to TRBJ2-3; 13 bases align to TRBD2. Sequencing was performed on CD8+ T cells sorted from PBMCs, taken 45 days after the yellow fever booster vaccination. This CDR3 reads CASSSLTSGGRTDTQYF. The CDR3 coding sequence is TGCGCCAGCAGCTCATTGACTAGCGGGGGGCGAACAGATACGCAGTATTTT.